This T cell receptor (beta chain) was recorded in a study of T cells in localized non-small cell lung cancer. Method: immunoSEQ multiplex PCR; TCRdb's copy keeps in-frame clones and lacks some. The sample carries approximately 29,000 clones, 87% recorded once. The ends lost 7 bases at V and 8 bases at J; junction bases unmatched: 12. This CDR3 is built from 13 residues. The germline gives CDR1 SQVTM, CDR2 ANQGSEA. This specimen was peripheral blood, taken before any cancer treatment. The TCR originated in a male donor aged 60 or over with stage I lung adenocarcinoma. The chain recombines TRBV29-1 with TRBJ1-2; 8 bases are a match to TRBD1. The CDR3 is CSAEVTGEGGYTF. Here the CDR3 DNA reads TGCAGCGCCGAAGTGACAGGGGAAGGCGGCTACACCTTC.